The clone carrying this T cell receptor (beta chain) came up a few times. Its matching antigen is unknown. The data are from a study of read filtering for tumor transcriptome and immune sequencing. Study-wide context: The cohort had roughly 16 men and about 15 women aged about 45 to 80, mean approximately 66 years. R-ISS stage counts were about eight for I, about 17 for II, about seven for III. Study-wide points: IR-seq and RNA-seq agreed better without single-read clonotypes. The CD138-negative fraction was mixed bone marrow immune cells, not pure T cells.

V lost 5 bases and J lost 2; bases outside the gene matches: 10. The CDR3 totals 16 residues. Germline assignment: CDR1 SQVTM and CDR2 ANQGSEA. This library used approximately 370 ng RNA and molecular barcoded adaptors spanning alpha/delta and beta/gamma chains. TCRdb re-analysed the reads in MiXCR, keeping a single row per CDR3 protein. The sample contains roughly 68,000 distinct CDR3 sequences, 11% to 15% of which appear only once. The sequenced material came from a population of CD138-negative cells sorted from bone marrow. The genes are TRBV29-1 and TRBJ2-7; 12 bases line up with TRBD2. The sequence came from a donor aged 40 or over with multiple myeloma. The CDR3 DNA is TGCAGCGTTTTTAAGATACTAGCGGGAGGAACCTACGAGCAGTACTTC. It translates to CSVFKILAGGTYEQYF.